Reported below is one T cell receptor (beta chain). These data belong to a study of blood T cell repertoires in COVID-19. Study at large: Sources were T cells, B-cell-depleted T cells, or PBMCs; the material itself was cDNA or gDNA.

In the original analysis: Amplification of reference gene primers was used by the study to estimate nucleated cell counts. Using immunoSEQ multiplex PCR, the repertoire was profiled, and TCRdb retains in-frame clones only, with some absent. V and J calls plus clone size are reproduced from that table; the DNA served to infer D and trimming. The sample records around 83,000 clones, around 87% being singletons. The CDR3 sequence is 13 residues long. From germline, CDR1 is MNHEY and CDR2 SVGAGI. Trimming cost V 2 bases and J 10 bases; bases outside gene matches: 5. The V call is TRBV6-5, the J call TRBJ1-1, with 9 bases that match TRBD1. The sequenced sample was peripheral blood. The receptor comes from a man of 80 years or more with active or convalescent COVID-19. The CDR3 DNA sequence: TGTGCCAGCAGTTACGGGGGACAGGGTCGAGCTTTCTTT. Amino acid sequence: CASSYGGQGRAFF.